The clone carrying this TCR beta chain was observed many times. Its antigen remains unknown. TCRdb reprocessed the 5' RACE reads via MiXCR and lists one record per CDR3 protein. The sample includes approximately 890,000 distinct CDR3 sequences, approximately 13% of them seen just once. The V and J ends lost 3 bases and 2 bases, in that order; junction bases with no gene match: 3. This CDR3 has 14 amino acids. Looked up from germline, CDR1 is MNHEY and CDR2 is SMNVEV (reference sequence). These data belong to a study of identical twins. Findings and limits, study-wide: Modelling underestimated the level of out-of-frame TCR alpha sharing observed in monozygotic twins.

These data were also reused for a study on yellow fever vaccine responses in identical twins.

Material: PBMCs. This TCR was recovered from a woman younger than 35 in good health. The chain carries TRBV27 and TRBJ1-1, with 7 bases that match TRBD1. CDR3 residues: CASSFQGVNTEAFF. Here the CDR3 DNA reads TGTGCCAGCAGTTTCCAGGGGGTAAACACTGAAGCTTTCTTT.